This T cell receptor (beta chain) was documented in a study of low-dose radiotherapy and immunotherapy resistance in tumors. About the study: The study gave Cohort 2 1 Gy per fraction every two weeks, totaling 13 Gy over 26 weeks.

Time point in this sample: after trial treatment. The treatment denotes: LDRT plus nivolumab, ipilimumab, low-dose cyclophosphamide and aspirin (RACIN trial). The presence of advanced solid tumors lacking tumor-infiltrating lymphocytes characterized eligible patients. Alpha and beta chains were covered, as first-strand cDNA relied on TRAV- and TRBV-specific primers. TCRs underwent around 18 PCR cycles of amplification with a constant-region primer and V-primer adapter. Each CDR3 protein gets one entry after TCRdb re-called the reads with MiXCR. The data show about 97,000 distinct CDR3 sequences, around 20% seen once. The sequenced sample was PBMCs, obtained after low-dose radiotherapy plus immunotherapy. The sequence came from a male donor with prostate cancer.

CDR3 coding DNA: TGTGCCATACAGGGACCCGGGGAGCTGTTTTTT. It translates to CAIQGPGELFF. The V call is TRBV6-9, the J call TRBJ2-2, with a weak D call TRBD1 (6 bases). Germline-derived CDR1 and CDR2 are MNHGY and SVAAGI. The ends were cut back, 10 bases at V and 6 bases at J, with 9 bases in the middle. The CDR3 has 11 residues.